The source of this T cell receptor (beta chain) is a study of cytomegalovirus exposure and HLA in healthy donors. About the research overall: It was reported in a later analysis that the 100 to 150 validation repertoires used the same platform as the roughly 640 first-cohort repertoires. The study's findings and limits: Listed as cytomegalovirus-associated were 150 to 200 TCR beta chains. Specificity for CMV antigens was confirmed in vitro for a few of the CMV-associated chains. High specificity and sensitivity for cytomegalovirus status were reported for the classifier.

Some clones are missing from TCRdb's copy, which holds only in-frame ones; the method was immunoSEQ multiplex PCR. The sample carries tens of thousands of clones, 93% recorded once. As to this clone: The antigen is undetermined.

This CDR3 contains 15 residues. Germline V lookup: CDR1 KGHSH, CDR2 LQKENI. Trimming took off 2 bases at V and 0 bases at J, with 10 bases between the two ends. The receptor's source is a man aged 18 to 29 in good health and CMV-seronegative. The specimen sequenced was PBMCs. This chain links TRBV18 with TRBJ1-1, with D possibly matching TRBD1 (5 bases). The CDR3 nucleotides are TGTGCCAGCTCACCAGGGGCAAAGTTGAACACTGAAGCTTTCTTT. It codes for CASSPGAKLNTEAFF.